This T cell receptor (beta chain) was obtained from a study of blood T cell repertoires in COVID-19. Whole-study context: Acute and convalescent COVID-19 specimens originated in the United States, Italy and Spain. Nucleic acid was either cDNA or gDNA, and it came from T cells, B-cell-depleted T cells, or PBMCs.

In the study's own analysis: Nucleated cell counts were estimated from reference gene primer amplification. Clones were sequenced by immunoSEQ multiplex PCR, and TCRdb holds only the in-frame ones, with some missing. The V and J calls and clone size were taken over from that table, and D and trimming were inferred from the DNA. The table shows roughly 81,000 clones, with about 85% occurring only once. Patients of the Seattle cohort, enrolled during active infection, were followed longitudinally. Sequenced material: peripheral blood. This receptor was obtained from a woman at least 80 years old with COVID-19, enrolled during active disease.

The CDR3 nucleotides are TGTGCCAGTAGTATAGTTGGAGGGGGAGGGAATCAGCCCCAGCATTTT. Protein: CASSIVGGGGNQPQHF. V is TRBV19 and J is TRBJ1-5, with D maybe TRBD1 (6 bases). CDR1 and CDR2 from the germline V gene are LNHDA and SQIVND (reference sequence). The ends were cut back, 1 base at V and 4 bases at J, with 14 bases in the middle. CDR3 length: 16 amino acids.